What follows are 12 T cell receptor beta chains derived from one specimen sequenced in a study of regulatory T cells in long-lasting Graves disease. Building of the TCR beta libraries involved iRepertoire HTBI primers and Arm-PCR of CDR3 regions. MiXCR was run by TCRdb on the multiplex PCR reads, yielding one entry per CDR3 protein. The profile covers under 450,000 distinct CDR3 sequences, with roughly 15% appearing a single time and 20% to 25% taken by the ten largest. The time point here: newly diagnosed GD, antithyroid drugs for less than 3 months. RNA from PBMCs was the source of the TCR library. This sample was shared with a second study, whose subject was T cells in Graves' hyperthyroidism and ophthalmopathy.

Sequenced here: peripheral blood mononuclear cells (PBMCs), sampled at new diagnosis, from a patient treated with antithyroid drugs. Receptors originate from a woman aged 18-29 years with Graves disease.

This clonotype was counted between two and nine times. The chain couples TRBV4-1 to TRBJ2-2; D is undetermined. CDR3 size: 18 residues. The V gene lost 0 bases and the J gene lost 0 bases, with 14 bases spanning the gap. Germline V gene data show CDR1 as MGHRA and CDR2 as YSYEKL. CDR3 protein: CASSQDGIEAANTGELFF. CDR3 coding DNA: TGCGCCAGCAGCCAAGATGGAATTGAGGCCGCGAACACCGGGGAGCTGTTTTTT.

In its sample, this clonotype was seen many times. This rearrangement joins TRBV3-1 to TRBJ1-5, with no clear D. This CDR3 is built from 14 residues. The V end lost 2 bases, the J end lost 4 bases, and 9 bases lay between the germline ends. The germline CDR1 and CDR2 sequences are LGHDT and YNNKEL (reference sequence). This chain's CDR3 is CASSQKTANQPQHF. The CDR3 region has the DNA TGTGCCAGCAGCCAAAAAACAGCGAATCAGCCCCAGCATTTT.

A remark on this clonotype: It is likely a read error: a sequence one base away is far more abundant. The J gene is TRBJ2-4, the V gene TRBV7-3, with D maybe TRBD2 (5 bases). The CDR3 sequence is 13 residues long. Germline V gives CDR1 SGHTA, CDR2 FQGTGA. V was pared by 5 bases and J by 13 bases, with 18 bases between. The CDR3 nucleotides read TGTGCCAGCAGCCGGGGTCGGAACAATGAGCAGTACTTC. Its protein product is CASSRGRNNEQYF.

This clonotype has at least ten counts. The chain joins TRBV6-1 to TRBJ2-5, with 11 positions matching TRBD1. V was pared by 6 bases and J by 5 bases, with 11 bases of the junction left unmatched. CDR3 length: 16 amino acids. Germline CDR1 and CDR2: MNHNS and SASEGT. As DNA, the CDR3 is TGTGCCAGCAGACCCCAAGGGACAGGGGGGCGGGAGACCCAGTACTTC. Translated: CASRPQGTGGRETQYF.

Notes on this clonotype: This may arise from a read error, as a much more abundant clone is one base away. It is likely a read error, because the conserved phenylalanine at the end of the CDR3 is missing. The chain has TRBV12-5 and TRBJ1-1, with D hard to call. Germline CDR1 and CDR2: LGHNT and FRNRAP. Trimming left V 1 base short and J 4 bases short, with 7 bases between. CDR3 length: 13 residues. CDR3 DNA: TGTGCTAGTGGTTTGGAACCCAGCACTGAAGCTTTCTCT. It specifies CASGLEPSTEAFS.

The chain uses TRBV15 and TRBJ2-1, with no clear D. Trimming stripped 4 bases from V and 0 bases from J, with 13 bases between. Germline V lookup: CDR1 LNHNV, CDR2 YYDKDF (reference sequence). This CDR3 is built from 16 residues. CDR3 coding DNA: TGTGCCACCAGCAAGAACCGCACAAGCTCCTACAATGAGCAGTTCTTC. The encoded protein is CATSKNRTSSYNEQFF.

This clonotype was counted ten times or more. The chain couples TRBV5-5 to TRBJ1-2, with D uncertain. Germline values: CDR1 SGHKS, CDR2 YYEKEE (reference sequence). CDR3 size: 12 residues. V lost 3 bases, J lost 8 bases, and 11 bases lay in between. The CDR3 region is CASSSPYSGYTF. For the CDR3, the DNA is TGTGCCAGCAGCTCCCCATATTCCGGCTACACCTTC.

This clonotype was observed a handful of times. This rearrangement joins TRBV7-3 to TRBJ1-1; TRBD1 is a possible D gene (5 bases). The germline V and J ends were trimmed by 2 bases and 5 bases, with 15 bases remaining between them. The CDR3 sequence is 15 residues long. CDR1 SGHTA and CDR2 FQGTGA come from the germline V gene. As DNA, the CDR3 is TGTGCCAGCAGCTTAGGCCCCGGGGGTGAGACTGAAGCTTTCTTT. Translating it yields CASSLGPGGETEAFF.

This clonotype was counted many times. This rearrangement joins TRBV7-8 to TRBJ2-3; D is possibly TRBD2 (6 bases). This CDR3 contains 16 residues. Germline V gene sequence: CDR1 SGHVS, CDR2 FQNEAQ. Trimming removed 4 bases at V and 1 base at J, with 15 bases between. The CDR3 DNA reads TGTGCCAGCAGCTCGCAGCCCCCGGGAGGCACAGATACGCAGTATTTT. Translation gives CASSSQPPGGTDTQYF.

The sample holds a few counts of this clonotype. The gene calls are TRBV6-1 and TRBJ1-1; D gene uncertain. The CDR3 consists of 13 residues. Trimming shortened V by 7 bases and J by 0 bases, and 9 bases separated the two germline ends. The germline V gene has CDR1 MNHNS and CDR2 SASEGT. The CDR3 spells CASNSGMNTEAFF. CDR3 bases: TGTGCCAGCAACTCGGGGATGAACACTGAAGCTTTCTTT.

This clonotype was found many times. This rearrangement joins TRBV28 to TRBJ1-6; TRBD1 aligns across 7 bases. V lost 6 bases and J lost 9; bases outside the gene matches: 2. Germline CDR1 is MDHEN and CDR2 is SYDVKM. The CDR3 covers 12 residues. The CDR3: CASRRQGSPLHF. Written as DNA, the CDR3 is TGTGCCAGCAGGCGACAGGGTTCACCCCTCCACTTT.

The rearrangement links TRBV2 to TRBJ2-5; D possibly corresponds to TRBD2 (7 bases). The ends were cut back, 1 base at V and 1 base at J, with 10 bases in the middle. Looked up from germline, CDR1 is SNHLY and CDR2 is FYNNEI. The CDR3 length is 15 residues. The CDR3 sequence is CASSEGGGAQETQYF. CDR3 nucleotide sequence: TGTGCCAGCAGTGAAGGTGGGGGGGCCCAAGAGACCCAGTACTTC.